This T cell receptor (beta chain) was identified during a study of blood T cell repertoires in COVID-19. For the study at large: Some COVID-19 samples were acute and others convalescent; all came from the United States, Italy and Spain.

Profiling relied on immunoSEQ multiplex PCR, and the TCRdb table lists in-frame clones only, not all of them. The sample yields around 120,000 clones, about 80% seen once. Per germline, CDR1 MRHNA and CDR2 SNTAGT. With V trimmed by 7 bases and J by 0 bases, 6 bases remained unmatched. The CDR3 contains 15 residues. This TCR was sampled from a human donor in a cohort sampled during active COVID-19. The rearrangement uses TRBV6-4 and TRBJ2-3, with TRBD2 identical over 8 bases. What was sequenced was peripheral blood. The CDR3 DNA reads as TGTGCCAGCAAGCGGGAGATAGCTAGCACAGATACGCAGTATTTT. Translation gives CASKREIASTDTQYF.